This T cell receptor (beta chain) was recorded in a study of CD8 T cells in ankylosing spondylitis. Study-wide results and limits: Disease-associated clones were reportedly significantly overrepresented in matched ankylosing spondylitis synovial fluid. The authors found the disease-linked clones to be CD8+ and relatively rare in peripheral blood. The study identified a TCR beta motif of several highly homologous variants that appeared characteristic of ankylosing spondylitis blood.

In this sample, this clonotype turned up a few times. Its specificity is not known. With molecular barcodes, quantitative 5'-RACE was used to make the TCR beta libraries. TCRdb used MiXCR to reprocess the 5' RACE reads, holding one entry per CDR3 protein. The table shows about 210,000 distinct CDR3 sequences, with 8% to 9% occurring only once. The CDR3 loop spans 11 amino acids. V was pared by 3 bases and J by 14 bases, with 14 bases between. Germline values: CDR1 DFQATT, CDR2 SNEGSKA (reference sequence). The V call is TRBV20-1, the J call TRBJ2-1; a weak D match, TRBD1 (6 bases). This TCR derives from a female donor with ankylosing spondylitis or in good health (not recorded which). Sample: blood, either unsorted or a sorted T cell fraction (not recorded which). DNA of the CDR3: TGCAGTGCTAGCGGCAGGGGAAGTGAGTTCTTC. Translating gives CSASGRGSEFF.